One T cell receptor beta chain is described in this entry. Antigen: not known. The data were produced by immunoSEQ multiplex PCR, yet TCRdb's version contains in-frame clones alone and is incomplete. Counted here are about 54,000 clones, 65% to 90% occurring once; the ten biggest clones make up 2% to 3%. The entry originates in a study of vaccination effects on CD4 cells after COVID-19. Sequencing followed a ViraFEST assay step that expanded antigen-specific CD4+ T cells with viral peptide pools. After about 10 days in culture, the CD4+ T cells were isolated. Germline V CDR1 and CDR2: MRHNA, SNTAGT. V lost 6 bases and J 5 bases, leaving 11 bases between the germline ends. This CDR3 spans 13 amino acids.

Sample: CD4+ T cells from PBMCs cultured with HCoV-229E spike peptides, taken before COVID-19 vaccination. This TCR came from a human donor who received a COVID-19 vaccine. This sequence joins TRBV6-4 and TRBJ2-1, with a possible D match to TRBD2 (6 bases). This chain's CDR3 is CASSAGSNNEQFF. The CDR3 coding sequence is TGTGCCAGCAGCGCGGGGAGTAACAATGAGCAGTTCTTC.